The 18 T cell receptor beta chains reported below all come from one sample, sequenced in a study of technical replicates of blood from several donors. Sequencing used immunoSEQ multiplex PCR; TCRdb keeps in-frame clones, though not all of them. This sample has some 77,000 clones, with around 90% found just once. Material: T cells isolated from PBMCs. Every receptor here comes from a human donor in good health.

This chain connects TRBV5-5 to TRBJ1-5; D unclear. The ends were cut back, 0 bases at V and 5 bases at J, with 6 bases in the middle. CDR1 SGHKS and CDR2 YYEKEE come from the germline V gene (reference sequence). The CDR3 runs to 13 residues. Here the CDR3 reads CASSLASDQPQHF. CDR3 DNA sequence: TGTGCCAGCAGCTTGGCCAGCGATCAGCCCCAGCATTTT.

The rearrangement uses TRBV29-1 and TRBJ1-2; D perhaps matches TRBD1 (5 bases). With 7 bases removed from V and 4 bases from J, the gap between germline ends came to 16 bases. This CDR3 has 13 amino acids. The germline V gene has CDR1 SQVTM and CDR2 ANQGSEA. The CDR3 DNA is TGCAGCGCTCAACGTCAGGGTATCTATGGCTACACCTTC. Amino acids: CSAQRQGIYGYTF.

The chain couples TRBV9 to TRBJ2-7; D not resolved. CDR3 length: 14 residues. Per the germline V gene, CDR1 is SGDLS and CDR2 is YYNGEE. V lost 0 bases, J lost 4 bases, and 11 bases lay in between. This CDR3 reads CASSVGSGKYEQYF. The CDR3 DNA reads as TGTGCCAGCAGCGTAGGGTCAGGTAAATACGAGCAGTACTTC.

This clone was seen only once. V is TRBV4-3 and J is TRBJ2-5, with 9 bases fitting TRBD2. The germline CDR1 and CDR2 sequences are LGHNA and YSLEER. Losses at the gene ends were 0 bases for V and 3 bases for J; bases not matched to a gene: 5. This CDR3 contains 16 residues. The CDR3 loop reads CASSQDMGLAKETQYF. The CDR3 nucleotides read TGCGCCAGCAGCCAAGATATGGGACTAGCTAAAGAGACCCAGTACTTC.

The chain employs TRBV4-1 and TRBJ2-3; the match to TRBD2 covers 9 bases. The CDR3 runs 14 residues. With 4 bases clipped from V and 6 bases from J, the junction kept 5 bases outside the gene matches. Per the germline V gene, CDR1 is MGHRA and CDR2 is YSYEKL. CDR3 DNA: TGCGCCAGCAGCCGGACTAGCGCATTGGATACGCAGTATTTT. It codes for CASSRTSALDTQYF.

The V call is TRBV5-4, the J call TRBJ2-7; 7 bases align to TRBD2. V was clipped by 4 bases and J by 0 bases; unmatched bases: 1. The germline gives CDR1 SGHNT, CDR2 YYREEE (reference sequence). The CDR3 has 13 amino acids. The DNA of the CDR3 is TGTGCCAGCAGCAGCGGGGACTCCTACGAGCAGTACTTC. Protein product: CASSSGDSYEQYF.

The chain recombines TRBV19 with TRBJ2-7; D possibly corresponds to TRBD1 (6 bases). Deletions cut 5 bases from V and 6 bases from J, with 14 bases between. The CDR3 runs to 13 residues. Germline-derived CDR1 and CDR2 are LNHDA and SQIVND (reference sequence). The CDR3 DNA reads as TGTGCCAGTAGTCCCATCCAGGGGTCCGAGCAGTACTTC. This translates into CASSPIQGSEQYF. Full variable domain (remainder filled in from reference TRBV19 and TRBJ2-7): DGGITQSPKYLFRKEGQNVTLSCEQNLNHDAMYWYRQDPGQGLRLIYYSQIVNDFQKGDIAEGYSVSREKKESFPLTVTSAQKNPTAFYLCASSPIQGSEQYFGPGTRLTVT.

The chain is built from TRBV19 and TRBJ1-5; D uncertain. CDR1 is LNHDA, CDR2 SQIVND, per germline (reference sequence). V was cut by 8 bases and J by 1 base, with 9 bases left in between. The CDR3 spans 13 residues. DNA for the CDR3: TGTGCCAGTGAGGCAGTAAGCAATCAGCCCCAGCATTTT. This translates into CASEAVSNQPQHF.

The gene calls are TRBV5-4 and TRBJ2-1; possibly TRBD1 for D (6 bases). The length of the CDR3 is 11 residues. CDR1 SGHNT and CDR2 YYREEE come from the germline V gene (reference sequence). V was trimmed by 5 bases and J by 12 bases, leaving 12 bases between them. The CDR3 DNA reads TGTGCCAGCAGTTTACAGGGAAGGCAGTTCTTC. Protein sequence: CASSLQGRQFF. The full variable domain, rest sourced from reference TRBV5-4 and TRBJ2-1, is ETGVTQSPTHLIKTRGQQVTLRCSSQSGHNTVSWYQQALGQGPQFIFQYYREEENGRGNFPPRFSGLQFPNYSSELNVNALELDDSALYLCASSLQGRQFFGPGTRLTVL.

This clone was seen just once. The rearrangement joins TRBV27 to TRBJ1-2, with TRBD1 matching over 8 bases. The CDR3 consists of 11 residues. Unmatched junction bases numbered 0, after V lost 4 bases and J lost 8 bases. Germline V CDR1 and CDR2: MNHEY, SMNVEV (reference sequence). The CDR3 bases are TGTGCCAGCAGTTCAGGGGGCGGCTACACCTTC. This translates into CASSSGGGYTF.

The gene calls are TRBV23-1 and TRBJ2-7, with 7 nucleotides matching TRBD1. TRBV23-1 is filed as an ORF, its function uncertain. V shed 4 bases and J 2 bases; nucleotides not matched to a gene: 5. The CDR3 runs 14 residues. CDR3 nucleotides: TGCGCCAGCAGTCTCCGGGACAGTGCCTACGAGCAGTACTTC. This translates into CASSLRDSAYEQYF.

CDR3 loop: CASRDTGNGNQPQHF. The CDR3 region has the DNA TGTGCCAGCAGAGATACAGGGAATGGAAATCAGCCCCAGCATTTT. The chain couples TRBV6-6 to TRBJ1-5, with D perhaps matching TRBD1 (6 bases). The CDR3 length is 15 residues. Germline-derived CDR1 and CDR2 are MNHNY and SVGAGI (reference sequence). Trimming shortened V by 6 bases and J by 4 bases, and 16 bases separated the two germline ends.

V gene TRBV7-9 combines with J gene TRBJ2-7, with TRBD2 matching 9 bases. This CDR3 is built from 15 residues. V gave up 5 bases and J gave up 2 bases; unmatched junction bases: 7. From germline, CDR1 is SEHNR and CDR2 FQNEAQ (reference sequence). DNA of the CDR3: TGTGCCAGCAGCCTAGAGGCGGGAGGGCCCTACGAGCAGTACTTC. It codes for CASSLEAGGPYEQYF.

This rearrangement joins TRBV29-1 to TRBJ2-1, with 8 positions matching TRBD2. The J segment lost 7 bases and the V segment lost 6 bases, leaving 5 bases of the junction unmatched. CDR1 is SQVTM, CDR2 ANQGSEA, per germline. The CDR3 extends over 12 amino acids. In nucleotides, the CDR3 is TGCAGCGTCGGACTAGCAGTTAATGAGCAGTTCTTC. Amino acid sequence: CSVGLAVNEQFF.

The chain links TRBV7-9 to TRBJ2-7; D unclear. V was cut by 5 bases and J by 2 bases, with 4 bases left in between. There are 11 residues in the CDR3. Germline-derived CDR1 and CDR2 are SEHNR and FQNEAQ (reference sequence). Here the CDR3 DNA reads TGTGCCAGCAGCCCAACCTACGAGCAGTACTTC. Residues: CASSPTYEQYF.

The J gene is TRBJ1-2, the V gene TRBV5-1; D remains unclear. Per germline, CDR1 SGHRS and CDR2 YFSETQ. The ends were cut back, 7 bases at V and 0 bases at J, with 10 bases in the middle. CDR3 length: 13 residues. The CDR3 DNA follows: TGCGCCAGCGGTACGAACTCTAACTATGGCTACACCTTC. Its protein product is CASGTNSNYGYTF.

This clone was seen just once. The V and J genes are TRBV9 and TRBJ2-1, with 10 bases lining up with TRBD2. This CDR3 comprises 17 residues. V lost 1 base, J lost 5 bases, and 9 bases stayed unmatched. Germline CDR1 reads SGDLS; CDR2 reads YYNGEE. CDR3 sequence reads: CASSVSAGLALHNEQFF. In nucleotides, the CDR3 is TGTGCCAGCAGCGTAAGTGCGGGACTAGCGTTACACAATGAGCAGTTCTTC.

V and J are TRBV7-9 and TRBJ2-7, with 10 positions matching TRBD1. The CDR3 has 14 amino acids. J gave up 6 bases and V 4 bases, and 6 bases lay outside the gene matches. The V gene's germline CDR1 is SEHNR and CDR2 FQNEAQ (reference sequence). CDR3 sequence: CASSSGTGVSEQYF. The CDR3 DNA is TGTGCCAGCAGCTCCGGGACAGGGGTCTCCGAGCAGTACTTC.